A single sample is the source of the 29 T cell receptor beta chains below, sequenced in a study of blood T cell repertoires in COVID-19. The assay was immunoSEQ multiplex PCR, and TCRdb's table has in-frame clones only and misses some. The top ten clones hold about 1% of a sample with over 150,000 clones, more than 75% of them seen once. Sequencing was performed on peripheral blood. The receptors originated from a man aged 35 to 55 with acute or convalescent COVID-19.

This chain joins TRBV9 and TRBJ1-2, with TRBD1 matching over 8 bases. Looked up from germline, CDR1 is SGDLS and CDR2 is YYNGEE. Trimming at V came to 3 bases and at J to 4 bases, leaving 8 bases not matched to a gene. This CDR3 has 15 amino acids. In nucleotides, the CDR3 is TGTGCCAGCAGCGCCTCGACAGGGGATGGCTATGGCTACACCTTC. It is translated as CASSASTGDGYGYTF.

V gene TRBV14 combines with J gene TRBJ2-6; TRBD1 matches 7 bases. V dropped 1 base and J dropped 0; count of bases not matched to a gene: 9. CDR1 is SGHDN and CDR2 is FVKESK in the germline V gene. The CDR3 consists of 19 residues. The CDR3 coding sequence is TGTGCCAGCAGCCAAGCGAGAGGGGCAGGGGGCTCTGGGGCCAACGTCCTGACTTTC. Its protein product is CASSQARGAGGSGANVLTF.

The chain employs TRBV5-4 and TRBJ1-2; D may be TRBD1 (5 bases). Germline V gene lookup returns CDR1 SGHNT and CDR2 YYREEE (reference sequence). Trimming removed 4 bases from V and 7 bases from J, with 14 bases in between. CDR3 length equals 13 residues. The CDR3 sequence is CASSPRGGGGYTF. In nucleotides, the CDR3 is TGTGCCAGCAGCCCACGGGGGGGAGGTGGCTACACCTTC.

With regard to this clone: Distinct nucleotide sequences in the sample also encode this CDR3. V usage is TRBV6-5 and J usage is TRBJ1-2; TRBD1 might be the D (5 bases). The CDR3 consists of 13 residues. Germline V CDR1 and CDR2: MNHEY, SVGAGI. The ends were cut back, 2 bases at V and 2 bases at J, with 6 bases in the middle. The CDR3 DNA sequence: TGTGCCAGCAGTTACGACAGCAACTATGGCTACACCTTC. It specifies CASSYDSNYGYTF.

The rearrangement joins TRBV1 to TRBJ1-1. TRBV1 is shown as a pseudogene. The CDR3 contains 11 residues. DNA of the CDR3: TGCACCAGCAGCGAGGAAACTGAAGCTTTCTTT. This codes for CTSSEETEAFF.

V is TRBV2 and J is TRBJ2-5; D remains ambiguous. Germline V gene data show CDR1 as SNHLY and CDR2 as FYNNEI. V lost 7 bases to trimming and J lost 5 bases, with 8 bases between them. This CDR3 comprises 11 residues. The CDR3 coding sequence is TGTGCCAGCACCCCTCGGGAGACCCAGTACTTC. Protein product: CASTPRETQYF.

This chain connects TRBV30 to TRBJ1-4, with D unresolved. V shed 5 bases and J shed 8 bases, with 18 bases lying between them. The germline CDR1 and CDR2 sequences are GTSNPN and SVGIG (reference sequence). The CDR3 length is 14 residues. CDR3 sequence (DNA): TGTGCCTGGTCAAGTTGGCAATTGCTCGAAAAACTGTTTTTT. Protein product: CAWSSWQLLEKLFF.

Only one count was recorded for this clone. The chain combines TRBV3-1 (or the pseudogene TRBV3-2) with TRBJ2-7, with D unclear. Germline values: CDR1 LGHDT, CDR2 YNNKEL (reference sequence). V lost 4 bases and J lost 2, with 6 bases in between. The CDR3 runs 12 residues. In nucleotides, the CDR3 is TGTGCCAGCAGCCCATCAACCTACGAGCAGTACTTC. Residues: CASSPSTYEQYF.

Here the CDR3 reads CASGPDRGDTIYF. The CDR3 DNA reads TGTGCTAGTGGCCCGGACAGGGGGGACACCATATATTTT. This rearrangement joins TRBV12-5 to TRBJ1-3, with 10 bases aligning to TRBD1. The CDR3 length is 13 residues. Trimming took 6 bases from V and 8 from J; bases not matched to a gene: 4. The germline gives CDR1 LGHNT, CDR2 FRNRAP.

The V call is TRBV9, the J call TRBJ2-1; D perhaps matches TRBD2 (6 bases). This CDR3 has 12 amino acids. V was cut by 4 bases and J by 7 bases, with 9 bases left in between. From germline, CDR1 is SGDLS and CDR2 YYNGEE. The CDR3: CASSTGGNEQFF. For the CDR3, the DNA is TGTGCCAGCAGCACCGGGGGAAATGAGCAGTTCTTC. Drawing the rest from reference TRBV9 and TRBJ2-1, the complete variable domain is DSGVTQTPKHLITATGQRVTLRCSPRSGDLSVYWYQQSLDQGLQFLIQYYNGEERAKGNILERFSAQQFPDLHSELNLSSLELGDSALYFCASSTGGNEQFFGPGTRLTVL.

The CDR3 loop reads CATSPGQGYQETQYF. Here the CDR3 DNA reads TGTGCCACCAGTCCGGGACAGGGGTACCAAGAGACCCAGTACTTC. This chain uses TRBV24-1 with TRBJ2-5, with TRBD1 identical over 10 bases. The CDR3 is 15 amino acids. The V segment lost 6 bases and the J segment 0 bases; nucleotides outside the gene matches: 3. The germline V gene has CDR1 KGHDR and CDR2 SFDVKD.

This clone has only a few counts. The chain couples TRBV28 to TRBJ1-4; D remains unclear. V lost 5 bases and J lost 0, with 16 bases in between. The CDR3 sequence is 17 residues long. Germline V gene sequence: CDR1 MDHEN, CDR2 SYDVKM. The CDR3 coding sequence is TGTGCCAGCAGTCTCACACTTACTGAGGCAACTAATGAAAAACTGTTTTTT. It is translated as CASSLTLTEATNEKLFF.

This clone turned up a few times. V gene TRBV4-2 combines with J gene TRBJ2-1; D gene ambiguous. Germline V gives CDR1 LGHNA, CDR2 YNFKEQ. The CDR3 spans 13 residues. Trimming pared 0 bases from V and 10 bases from J, leaving 10 bases between. In DNA, the CDR3 is TGTGCCAGCAGCCAAGATACGCTGAGAGAGCAGTTCTTC. Translated: CASSQDTLREQFF.

The chain uses TRBV28 and TRBJ2-1, with D unresolved. Trimming removed 7 bases at V and 0 bases at J, with 16 bases between. This CDR3 has 16 residues. Germline V lookup: CDR1 MDHEN, CDR2 SYDVKM. CDR3 protein: CASKSAETSSYNEQFF. Written as DNA, the CDR3 is TGTGCCAGCAAGAGCGCTGAGACCAGCTCCTACAATGAGCAGTTCTTC. The entire variable domain, with the rest obtained from reference TRBV28 and TRBJ2-1, is as follows: DVKVTQSSRYLVKRTGEKVFLECVQDMDHENMFWYRQDPGLGLRLIYFSYDVKMKEKGDIPEGYSVSREKKERFSLILESASTNQTSMYLCASKSAETSSYNEQFFGPGTRLTVL.

V gene TRBV6-5 combines with J gene TRBJ2-7, with D maybe TRBD2 (6 bases). Germline CDR1 reads MNHEY; CDR2 reads SVGAGI. CDR3 length: 13 residues. The ends were cut back, 7 bases at V and 3 bases at J, with 13 bases in the middle. The CDR3 region has the DNA TGTGCCAGCAAAGTCGCCGGGGGCTACGAGCAGTACTTC. Translation: CASKVAGGYEQYF.

The rearrangement uses TRBV5-1 and TRBJ1-2, with D perhaps matching TRBD1 (5 bases). Trimming stripped 7 bases from V and 0 bases from J, with 10 bases between. The CDR3 has 13 residues. Germline V CDR1 and CDR2: SGHRS, YFSETQ. The CDR3 DNA sequence: TGCGCCAGCTCCAGGGCTTCTAACTATGGCTACACCTTC. It codes for CASSRASNYGYTF.

The rearrangement links TRBV7-8 to TRBJ2-5; TRBD1 matches 7 bases. Germline-derived CDR1 and CDR2 are SGHVS and FQNEAQ. CDR3 length: 13 residues. Germline trimming cut 4 bases from V and 2 bases from J; bases unmatched to any gene: 1. CDR3 coding DNA: TGTGCCAGCAGCTCGGGACAGCAAGAGACCCAGTACTTC. Translating it yields CASSSGQQETQYF.

CDR3 sequence reads: CASSLQGDNEQFF. CDR3 bases: TGCGCCAGCAGCTTGCAGGGCGACAATGAGCAGTTCTTC. The V and J genes are TRBV5-1 and TRBJ2-1; tentative D call: TRBD1 (5 bases). Trimming removed 1 base from V and 5 bases from J, with 7 bases in between. CDR3 length: 13 amino acids. Germline V gives CDR1 SGHRS, CDR2 YFSETQ.

This chain uses TRBV15 with TRBJ2-7, with TRBD1 as a possible D gene (6 bases). V shed 4 bases and J shed 3 bases, with 10 bases lying between them. This CDR3 has 13 amino acids. CDR1 and CDR2 from the germline V gene are LNHNV and YYDKDF (reference sequence). CDR3 sequence (DNA): TGTGCCACCAGCAAGGGACATTACTACGAGCAGTACTTC. This gives the protein CATSKGHYYEQYF.

The chain links TRBV6-5 to TRBJ2-2; D gene uncertain. Trimming stripped 1 base from V and 6 bases from J, with 6 bases between. The CDR3 is made up of 13 amino acids. Per germline, CDR1 MNHEY and CDR2 SVGAGI. The CDR3 sequence: CASSYLSSGELFF. The CDR3 nucleotides are TGTGCCAGCAGTTACTTGAGTTCCGGGGAGCTGTTTTTT.

V gene TRBV6-5 combines with J gene TRBJ2-2; TRBD1 matches 8 bases. CDR1 is MNHEY, CDR2 SVGAGI, per germline. V lost 6 bases to trimming and J lost 4 bases; unmatched junction nucleotides: 4. The CDR3 contains 14 residues. The CDR3 bases are TGTGCCAGCAGCGGGACAGGACTCACCGGGGAGCTGTTTTTT. Amino acids: CASSGTGLTGELFF.

The rearrangement joins TRBV28 to TRBJ2-2, with TRBD2 identical over 10 bases. CDR1 MDHEN and CDR2 SYDVKM come from the germline V gene. V lost 10 bases to trimming and J lost 4 bases; unmatched junction nucleotides: 9. The CDR3 runs to 15 residues. For the CDR3, the DNA is TGTGCCACCTCGCCTAGCGGGGGTGGCACCGGGGAGCTGTTTTTT. Translation: CATSPSGGGTGELFF.

This clone was recorded a few times. V and J are TRBV10-1 and TRBJ2-1; TRBD2 agrees at 8 bases. The CDR3 contains 16 residues. Trimming removed 2 bases from V and 0 bases from J; junction bases left unmatched: 3. Germline assignment: CDR1 WNHNN and CDR2 SYGVQD (reference sequence). CDR3 sequence reads: CASSEAGGLSYNEQFF. The CDR3, as DNA: TGCGCCAGCAGTGAGGCGGGGGGCCTCTCCTACAATGAGCAGTTCTTC.

The CDR3 reads CASSFRGSPEGEQFF. In DNA form, the CDR3 reads TGTGCCAGCAGCTTCCGAGGCTCCCCTGAGGGTGAGCAGTTCTTC. This chain links TRBV7-2 with TRBJ2-1, with D perhaps matching TRBD2 (5 bases). This CDR3 contains 15 residues. The ends were cut back, 3 bases at V and 9 bases at J, with 18 bases in the middle. In germline, CDR1 is SGHTA, CDR2 FQGNSA.

V gene TRBV19 combines with J gene TRBJ2-2; a weak D match, TRBD2 (5 bases). The length of the CDR3 is 13 residues. The germline gives CDR1 LNHDA, CDR2 SQIVND (reference sequence). Trimming took off 5 bases at V and 6 bases at J, with 10 bases between the two ends. The CDR3 loop is CASSHGGPGELFF. As DNA, the CDR3 is TGTGCCAGTAGTCACGGAGGCCCCGGGGAGCTGTTTTTT.

This sequence joins TRBV6-5 and TRBJ1-3, with a tentative D call TRBD1 (6 bases). CDR3 length: 15 residues. Per germline, CDR1 MNHEY and CDR2 SVGAGI. The V gene lost 5 bases and the J gene lost 4 bases, with 15 bases spanning the gap. The CDR3 loop is CASSPGGATGNTIYF. The CDR3, as DNA: TGTGCCAGCAGTCCTGGGGGGGCTACAGGAAACACCATATATTTT.

This chain links TRBV24-1 with TRBJ2-4; the match to TRBD1 covers 10 bases. V shed 2 bases and J 7 bases; nucleotides not matched to a gene: 10. CDR3 size: 17 residues. Per germline, CDR1 KGHDR and CDR2 SFDVKD. The CDR3 DNA follows: TGTGCCACCAGTGATTCACGACAGGGGGCAAGTACGAACATTCAGTACTTC. It specifies CATSDSRQGASTNIQYF.

J is TRBJ1-1 and V is TRBV28, with a possible D match to TRBD1 (6 bases). V lost 2 bases, J lost 2 bases, and 18 bases lay in between. The germline V gene encodes CDR1 MDHEN and CDR2 SYDVKM. CDR3 length equals 17 residues. The CDR3 DNA reads TGTGCCAGCAGTTTAGACAGGCTTCTCCTCGGAAACACTGAAGCTTTCTTT. It yields the protein CASSLDRLLLGNTEAFF.

This chain connects TRBV24-1 to TRBJ1-5, with D unresolved. The CDR3 runs to 15 residues. The germline gives CDR1 KGHDR, CDR2 SFDVKD. Trimming shortened V by 3 bases and J by 7 bases, and 15 bases separated the two germline ends. In nucleotides, the CDR3 is TGTGCCACCAGTGATGCGAGGGTACCGGGCCAGCCCCAGCATTTT. Protein: CATSDARVPGQPQHF.